The T cell receptor (beta chain) under discussion was sequenced for a study of blood T cell repertoires in COVID-19. Authors' data handling: Amplification of reference gene primers provided the estimated nucleated cell counts. This table comes from immunoSEQ multiplex PCR, and its TCRdb copy is limited to in-frame clones, with some not included. Clone size and the V and J calls come from that table; the DNA yielded D and trimming. This sample has hundreds of thousands of clones, with under 90% found just once. The V gene's germline CDR1 is MNHEY and CDR2 SVGAGI. Unmatched junction bases numbered 2, after V lost 2 bases and J lost 3 bases. This CDR3 region has 14 residues.

Sequencing was done on a sample of peripheral blood. The source of this sequence is a woman aged 40 to 49 with active or convalescent COVID-19. J is TRBJ2-7 and V is TRBV6-5, with 9 bases lining up with TRBD1. The CDR3 sequence: CASSYGGQGYEQYF. The CDR3 nucleotides are TGTGCCAGCAGTTACGGGGGACAGGGCTACGAGCAGTACTTC.